A single sample is the source of the 13 T cell receptor beta chains below, sequenced in a study of control samples from healthy donors and cancer patients. TCRdb keeps only in-frame clones here, not all; method: immunoSEQ multiplex PCR. The sample yields 130,000 to 150,000 clones, 91% seen once. The sample consisted of blood. These receptors originate from a man aged 25-40 years in good health.

This clone has only one observation. This rearrangement joins TRBV5-1 to TRBJ2-1, with 7 bases identical to TRBD1. There are 18 residues in the CDR3. J was trimmed by 6 bases and V by 5 bases; bases with no gene match: 20. Germline V gives CDR1 SGHRS, CDR2 YFSETQ. The CDR3 spells CASSERQGRPYNFNEQFF. In DNA, the CDR3 is TGCGCCAGCAGTGAGAGACAGGGAAGGCCATACAACTTCAATGAGCAGTTCTTC.

The chain links TRBV19 to TRBJ1-4; a possible D gene is TRBD1 (5 bases). V lost 5 bases to trimming and J lost 0 bases, with 7 bases between them. CDR1 is LNHDA and CDR2 is SQIVND in the germline V gene (reference sequence). The CDR3 length is 14 residues. In DNA form, the CDR3 reads TGTGCCAGTAGTTGGGGCTCAACTAATGAAAAACTGTTTTTT. Translating it yields CASSWGSTNEKLFF.

The chain joins TRBV19 to TRBJ1-2; unclear D gene. The V and J ends lost 1 base and 0 bases respectively, with 6 bases between them. The CDR3 contains 14 residues. Germline CDR1 is LNHDA and CDR2 is SQIVND (reference sequence). The DNA of the CDR3 is TGTGCCAGTAGTATAGGAGGGTCTAACTATGGCTACACCTTC. Its translation is CASSIGGSNYGYTF.

The sample holds one count of this clone. The CDR3 bases are TGTGCCAGCGGGGTGAATAATCAGCCCCAGCATTTT. Amino acids: CASGVNNQPQHF. This chain uses TRBV27 with TRBJ1-5; D gene uncertain. V gave up 8 bases and J gave up 4 bases, with 9 bases separating them. The length of the CDR3 is 12 residues. Germline lookup yields CDR1 MNHEY and CDR2 SMNVEV (reference sequence).

The V and J genes are TRBV4-1 and TRBJ2-3; 16 nucleotides align to TRBD2. Germline CDR1 reads MGHRA; CDR2 reads YSYEKL. The ends lost 4 bases at V and 6 bases at J; junction bases unmatched: 4. CDR3 size: 16 residues. CDR3 residues: CASSLGLAGGRDTQYF. CDR3 DNA sequence: TGCGCCAGCAGCCTGGGACTAGCGGGGGGGAGGGATACGCAGTATTTT.

The CDR3 bases are TGCGCCAGCAGCTTCGGGGATACGCAGTATTTT. It translates to CASSFGDTQYF. The chain is built from TRBV5-1 and TRBJ2-3, with D unclear. Trimming left V 2 bases short and J 6 bases short, with 4 bases between. Germline CDR1 reads SGHRS; CDR2 reads YFSETQ. The length of the CDR3 is 11 residues. The full variable domain, in which reference TRBV5-1 and TRBJ2-3 provide the parts outside the CDR3, is KAGVTQTPRYLIKTRGQQVTLSCSPISGHRSVSWYQQTPGQGLQFLFEYFSETQRNKGNFPGRFSGRQFSNSRSEMNVSTLELGDSALYLCASSFGDTQYFGPGTRLTVL.

The gene calls are TRBV10-1 and TRBJ2-3, with D unresolved. The CDR3 extends over 14 amino acids. Germline CDR1 reads WNHNN; CDR2 reads SYGVQD (reference sequence). The V end was cut by 2 bases, the J end by 0 bases, with 6 bases between. CDR3 in DNA: TGCGCCAGCAGTGAGGTTAGCAGCACAGATACGCAGTATTTT. Its protein is CASSEVSSTDTQYF.

As DNA, the CDR3 is TGTGCCAGCACCCCGTCCCATTCTCGCTATGGCTACACCTTC. Its protein is CASTPSHSRYGYTF. The V call is TRBV6-2 or TRBV6-3, the J call TRBJ1-2; D not resolved. Germline values: CDR1 MNHEY, CDR2 SVGEGT. Trimming removed 7 bases at V and 4 bases at J, with 16 bases between. This CDR3 comprises 14 residues.

V and J are TRBV7-9 and TRBJ1-6, with 9 bases that match TRBD1. Germline V CDR1 and CDR2: SEHNR, FQNEAQ (reference sequence). Trimming removed 5 bases from V and 14 bases from J; junction bases left unmatched: 7. The CDR3 has 13 residues. The CDR3 DNA reads as TGTGCCAGCAGCGCCCGGACAGGGGAATCCCTCCACTTT. The encoded protein is CASSARTGESLHF.

The rearrangement uses TRBV7-9 and TRBJ2-7; perhaps TRBD1 as D (6 bases). Germline V gives CDR1 SEHNR, CDR2 FQNEAQ (reference sequence). The V and J ends lost 5 bases and 6 bases respectively, with 14 bases between them. The CDR3 contains 13 residues. The CDR3 protein is CASSPDRSGEQYF. CDR3 coding DNA: TGTGCCAGCAGCCCGGACAGATCCGGCGAGCAGTACTTC. The whole variable domain, filled in from reference TRBV7-9 and TRBJ2-7, reads DTGVSQNPRHKITKRGQNVTFRCDPISEHNRLYWYRQTLGQGPEFLTYFQNEAQLEKSRLLSDRFSAERPKGSFSTLEIQRTEQGDSAMYLCASSPDRSGEQYFGPGTRLTVT.

This chain connects TRBV9 to TRBJ1-6, with D possibly being TRBD1 (5 bases). The germline CDR1 and CDR2 sequences are SGDLS and YYNGEE. This CDR3 is 14 amino acids long. V lost 4 bases, J lost 7 bases, and 12 bases lay in between. DNA for the CDR3: TGTGCCAGCAGCACCGGGAGGGGAAATTCACCCCTCCACTTT. Translating gives CASSTGRGNSPLHF.

The rearrangement links TRBV24-1 to TRBJ2-1; D perhaps matches TRBD1 (6 bases). The CDR3 covers 16 residues. Per the germline V gene, CDR1 is KGHDR and CDR2 is SFDVKD. The ends were cut back, 1 base at V and 2 bases at J, with 11 bases in the middle. The CDR3 here is CATSDLTRGTYNEQFF. CDR3 nucleotides: TGTGCCACCAGTGATTTAACCAGGGGAACCTACAATGAGCAGTTCTTC.

The chain couples TRBV24-1 to TRBJ2-7, with a tentative D call TRBD1 (6 bases). In germline, CDR1 is KGHDR, CDR2 SFDVKD. Trimming stripped 5 bases from V and 7 bases from J, with 11 bases between. This CDR3 region has 12 residues. CDR3 region: CATSVSGEEQYF. DNA for the CDR3: TGTGCCACCAGTGTATCAGGGGAAGAGCAGTACTTC.